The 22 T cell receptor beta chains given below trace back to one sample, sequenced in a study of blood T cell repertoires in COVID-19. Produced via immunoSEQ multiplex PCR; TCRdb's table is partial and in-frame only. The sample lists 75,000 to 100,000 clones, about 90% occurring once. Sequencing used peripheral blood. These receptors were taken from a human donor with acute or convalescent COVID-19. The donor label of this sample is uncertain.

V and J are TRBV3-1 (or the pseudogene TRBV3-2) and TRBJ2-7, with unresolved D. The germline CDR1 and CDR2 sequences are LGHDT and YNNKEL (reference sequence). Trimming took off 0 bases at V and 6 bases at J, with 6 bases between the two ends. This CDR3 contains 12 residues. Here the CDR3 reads CASSQERSEQYF. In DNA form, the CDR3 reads TGTGCCAGCAGCCAAGAGCGATCCGAGCAGTACTTC.

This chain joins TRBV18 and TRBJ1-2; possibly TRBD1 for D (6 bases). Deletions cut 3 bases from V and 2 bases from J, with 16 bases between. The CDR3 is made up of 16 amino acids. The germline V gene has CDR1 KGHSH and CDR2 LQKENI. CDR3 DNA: TGTGCCAGCTCACCCCAGGGCGGACAGATAAACTATGGCTACACCTTC. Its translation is CASSPQGGQINYGYTF.

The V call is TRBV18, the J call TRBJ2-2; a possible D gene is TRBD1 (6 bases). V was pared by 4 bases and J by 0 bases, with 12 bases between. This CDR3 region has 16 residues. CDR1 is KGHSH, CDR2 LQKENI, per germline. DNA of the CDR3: TGTGCCAGCTCACTCAGGGACACCGCGAACACCGGGGAGCTGTTTTTT. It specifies CASSLRDTANTGELFF.

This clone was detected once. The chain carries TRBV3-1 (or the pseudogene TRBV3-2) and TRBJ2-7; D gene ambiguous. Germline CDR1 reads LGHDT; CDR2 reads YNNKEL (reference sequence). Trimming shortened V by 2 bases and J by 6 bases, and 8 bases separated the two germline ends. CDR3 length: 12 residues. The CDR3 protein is CASSQRDGEQYF. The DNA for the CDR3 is TGTGCCAGCAGCCAACGCGATGGCGAGCAGTACTTC.

The CDR3 reads CAISEKTGGVEKLFF. The CDR3, as DNA: TGTGCCATCAGTGAGAAGACAGGGGGGGTTGAAAAACTGTTTTTT. The chain recombines TRBV10-3 with TRBJ1-4, with 9 positions matching TRBD1. The CDR3 extends over 15 amino acids. Germline V gene sequence: CDR1 ENHRY, CDR2 SYGVKD. J gave up 7 bases and V 2 bases, and 5 bases lay outside the gene matches.

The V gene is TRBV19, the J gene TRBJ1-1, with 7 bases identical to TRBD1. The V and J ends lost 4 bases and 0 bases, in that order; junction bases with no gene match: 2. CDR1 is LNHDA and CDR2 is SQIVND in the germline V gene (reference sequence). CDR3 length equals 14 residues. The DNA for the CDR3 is TGTGCCAGTAGTACAACAGGGGTGAACACTGAAGCTTTCTTT. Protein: CASSTTGVNTEAFF.

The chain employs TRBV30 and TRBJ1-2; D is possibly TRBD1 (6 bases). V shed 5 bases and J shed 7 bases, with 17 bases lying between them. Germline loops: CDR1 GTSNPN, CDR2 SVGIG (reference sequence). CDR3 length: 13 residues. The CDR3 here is CAWEQRGTSGYTF. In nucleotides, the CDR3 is TGTGCCTGGGAACAAAGGGGGACGAGTGGCTACACCTTC.

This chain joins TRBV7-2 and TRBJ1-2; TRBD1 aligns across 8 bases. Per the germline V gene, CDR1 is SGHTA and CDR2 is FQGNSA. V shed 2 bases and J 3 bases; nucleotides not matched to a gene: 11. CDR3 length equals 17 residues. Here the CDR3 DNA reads TGTGCCAGCAGCTTAAGTATCCAGACGACAGGGGACTATGGCTACACCTTC. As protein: CASSLSIQTTGDYGYTF.

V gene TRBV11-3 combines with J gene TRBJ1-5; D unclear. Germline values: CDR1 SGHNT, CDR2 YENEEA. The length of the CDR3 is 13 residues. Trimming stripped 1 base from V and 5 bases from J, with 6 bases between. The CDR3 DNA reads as TGTGCCAGCAGCTTAGGGAGCGATCAGCCCCAGCATTTT. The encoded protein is CASSLGSDQPQHF. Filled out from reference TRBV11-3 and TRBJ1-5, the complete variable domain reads EAGVVQSPRYKIIEKKQPVAFWCNPISGHNTLYWYLQNLGQGPELLIRYENEEAVDDSQLPKDRFSAERLKGVDSTLKIQPAELGDSAVYLCASSLGSDQPQHFGDGTRLSIL.

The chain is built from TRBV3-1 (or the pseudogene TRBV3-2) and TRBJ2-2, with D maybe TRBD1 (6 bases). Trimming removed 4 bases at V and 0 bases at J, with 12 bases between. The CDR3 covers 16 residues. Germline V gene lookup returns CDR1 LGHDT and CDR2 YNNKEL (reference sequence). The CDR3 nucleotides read TGTGCCAGCAGCCTCGTGGGACACCCGAACACCGGGGAGCTGTTTTTT. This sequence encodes CASSLVGHPNTGELFF.

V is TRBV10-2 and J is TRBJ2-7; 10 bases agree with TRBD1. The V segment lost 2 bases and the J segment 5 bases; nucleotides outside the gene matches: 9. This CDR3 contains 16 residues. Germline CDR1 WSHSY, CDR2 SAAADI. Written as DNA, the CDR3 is TGCGCCAGCAGTGAGCGACCGGGACAGGGGTCCCACGAGCAGTACTTC. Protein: CASSERPGQGSHEQYF.

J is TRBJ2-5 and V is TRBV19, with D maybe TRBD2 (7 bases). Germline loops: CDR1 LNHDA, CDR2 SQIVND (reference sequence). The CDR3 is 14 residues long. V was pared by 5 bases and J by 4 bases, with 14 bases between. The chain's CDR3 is CASSGGAGRETQYF. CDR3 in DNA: TGTGCCAGTAGTGGGGGGGCCGGACGAGAGACCCAGTACTTC. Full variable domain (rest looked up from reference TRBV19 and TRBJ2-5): DGGITQSPKYLFRKEGQNVTLSCEQNLNHDAMYWYRQDPGQGLRLIYYSQIVNDFQKGDIAEGYSVSREKKESFPLTVTSAQKNPTAFYLCASSGGAGRETQYFGPGTRLLVL.

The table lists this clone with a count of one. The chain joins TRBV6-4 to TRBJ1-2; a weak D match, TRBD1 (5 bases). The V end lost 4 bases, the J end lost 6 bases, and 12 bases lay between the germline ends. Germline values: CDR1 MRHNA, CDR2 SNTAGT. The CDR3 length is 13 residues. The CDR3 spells CASSGEAGHGYTF. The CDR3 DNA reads TGTGCCAGCAGTGGAGAAGCAGGGCATGGCTACACCTTC.

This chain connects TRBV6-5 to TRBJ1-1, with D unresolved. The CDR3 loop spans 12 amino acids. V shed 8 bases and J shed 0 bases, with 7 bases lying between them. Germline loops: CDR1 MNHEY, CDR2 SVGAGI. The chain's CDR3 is CASEALNTEAFF. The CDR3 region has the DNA TGTGCCAGCGAGGCGTTGAACACTGAAGCTTTCTTT.

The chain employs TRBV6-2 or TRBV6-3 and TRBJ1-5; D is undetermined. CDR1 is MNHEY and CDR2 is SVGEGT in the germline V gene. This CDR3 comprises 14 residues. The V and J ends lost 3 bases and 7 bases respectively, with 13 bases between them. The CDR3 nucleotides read TGTGCCAGCAGTTATTTTAACGAGGAACAGCCCCAGCATTTT. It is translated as CASSYFNEEQPQHF.

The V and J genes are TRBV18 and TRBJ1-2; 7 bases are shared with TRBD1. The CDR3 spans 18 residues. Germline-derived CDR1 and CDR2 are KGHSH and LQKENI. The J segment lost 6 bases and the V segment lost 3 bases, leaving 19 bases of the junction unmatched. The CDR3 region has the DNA TGTGCCAGCTCACCGTTACTCCCGAGGGACAGCGCGGGGAATGGCTACACCTTC. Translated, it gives CASSPLLPRDSAGNGYTF.

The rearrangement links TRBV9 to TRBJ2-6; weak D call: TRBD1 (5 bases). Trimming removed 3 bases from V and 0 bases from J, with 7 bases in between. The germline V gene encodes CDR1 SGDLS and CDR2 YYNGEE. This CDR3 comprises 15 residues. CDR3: CASSGQSSGANVLTF. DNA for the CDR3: TGTGCCAGCAGCGGACAGAGCTCTGGGGCCAACGTCCTGACTTTC.

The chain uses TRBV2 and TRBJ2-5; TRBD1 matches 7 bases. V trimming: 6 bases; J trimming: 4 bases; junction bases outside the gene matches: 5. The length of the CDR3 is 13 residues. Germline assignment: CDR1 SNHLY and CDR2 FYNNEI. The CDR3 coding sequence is TGTGCCAGCAGCGAACAGGGGAGAGAGACCCAGTACTTC. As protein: CASSEQGRETQYF.

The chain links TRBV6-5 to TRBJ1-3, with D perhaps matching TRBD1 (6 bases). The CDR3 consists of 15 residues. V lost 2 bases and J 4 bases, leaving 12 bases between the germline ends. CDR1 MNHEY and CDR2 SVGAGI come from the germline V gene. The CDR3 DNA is TGTGCCAGCAGTTACGCGATCGGACAGGGAAACACCATATATTTT. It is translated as CASSYAIGQGNTIYF.

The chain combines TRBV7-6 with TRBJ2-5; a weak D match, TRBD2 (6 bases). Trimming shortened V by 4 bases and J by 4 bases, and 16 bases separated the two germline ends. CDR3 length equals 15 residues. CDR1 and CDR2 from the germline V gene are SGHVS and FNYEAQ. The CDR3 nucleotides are TGTGCCAGCAGCTACCGGTTGGGACTCGGAGAGACCCAGTACTTC. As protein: CASSYRLGLGETQYF.

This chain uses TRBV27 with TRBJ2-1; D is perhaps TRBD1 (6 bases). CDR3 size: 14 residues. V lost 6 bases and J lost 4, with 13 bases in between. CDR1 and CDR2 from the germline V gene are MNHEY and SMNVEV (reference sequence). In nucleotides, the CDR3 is TGTGCCAGCAGCGTACAGGGAGAATACAATGAGCAGTTCTTC. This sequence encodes CASSVQGEYNEQFF.

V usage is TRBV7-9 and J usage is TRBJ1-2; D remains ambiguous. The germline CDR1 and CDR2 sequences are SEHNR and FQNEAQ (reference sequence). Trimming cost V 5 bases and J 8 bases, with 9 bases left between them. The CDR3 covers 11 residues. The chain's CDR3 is CASSTTQGYTF. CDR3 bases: TGTGCCAGCAGCACGACACAAGGCTACACCTTC.